This T cell receptor (beta chain) was recovered during a study of blood T cell repertoires in COVID-19. In the source study's methods: Estimation of nucleated cell counts relied on the amplification of reference gene primers. Method: immunoSEQ multiplex PCR; TCRdb's copy keeps in-frame clones and lacks some. For V, J and clone size, that table is used; D and trimming come from the DNA. Of about 60,000 clones listed, about 90% are singletons. The J segment lost 7 bases and the V segment lost 0 bases, leaving 11 bases of the junction unmatched. CDR1 is GTSNPN, CDR2 SVGIG, per germline (reference sequence). The CDR3 has 16 residues.

This receptor was obtained from a man in his sixties with acute or convalescent COVID-19. V usage is TRBV30 and J usage is TRBJ2-1; TRBD2 matches at 8 bases. Material: peripheral blood. CDR3 residues: CAWSVASGWTGNEQFF. The CDR3 region has the DNA TGTGCCTGGAGTGTAGCTAGCGGGTGGACTGGGAATGAGCAGTTCTTC.